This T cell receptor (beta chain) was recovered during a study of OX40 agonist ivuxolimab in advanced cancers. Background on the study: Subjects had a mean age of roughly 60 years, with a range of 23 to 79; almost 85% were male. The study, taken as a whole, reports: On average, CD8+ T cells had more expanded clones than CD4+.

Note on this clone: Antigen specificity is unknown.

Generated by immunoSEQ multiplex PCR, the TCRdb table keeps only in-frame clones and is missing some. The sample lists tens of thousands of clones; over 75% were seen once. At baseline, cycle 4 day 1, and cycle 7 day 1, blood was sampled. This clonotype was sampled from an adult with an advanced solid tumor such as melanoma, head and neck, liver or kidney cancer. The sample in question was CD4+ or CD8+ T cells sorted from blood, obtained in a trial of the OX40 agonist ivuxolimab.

The CDR3 loop is CAWTNPRRTGVADEQYF. The CDR3 region has the DNA TGTGCCTGGACTAACCCCCGAAGGACAGGGGTAGCCGACGAGCAGTACTTC. The chain has TRBV30 and TRBJ2-7; 9 bases agree with TRBD1. CDR1 and CDR2 from the germline V gene are GTSNPN and SVGIG (reference sequence). V was pared by 4 bases and J by 5 bases, with 18 bases of the junction left unmatched. The CDR3 totals 17 residues.